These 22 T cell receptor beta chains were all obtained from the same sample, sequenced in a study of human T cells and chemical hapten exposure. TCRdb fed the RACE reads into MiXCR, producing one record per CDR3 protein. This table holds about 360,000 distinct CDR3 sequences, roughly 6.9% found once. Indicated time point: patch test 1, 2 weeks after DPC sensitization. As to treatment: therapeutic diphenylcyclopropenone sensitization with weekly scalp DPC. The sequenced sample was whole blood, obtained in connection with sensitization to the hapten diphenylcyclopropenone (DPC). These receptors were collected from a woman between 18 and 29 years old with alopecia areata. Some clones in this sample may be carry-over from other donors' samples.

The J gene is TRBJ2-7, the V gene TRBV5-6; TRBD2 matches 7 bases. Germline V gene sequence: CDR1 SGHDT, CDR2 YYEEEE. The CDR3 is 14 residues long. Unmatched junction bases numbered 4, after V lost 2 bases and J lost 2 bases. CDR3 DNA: TGTGCCAGCAGCTTAGAACTAGCGCCCTACGAGCAGTACTTC. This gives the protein CASSLELAPYEQYF.

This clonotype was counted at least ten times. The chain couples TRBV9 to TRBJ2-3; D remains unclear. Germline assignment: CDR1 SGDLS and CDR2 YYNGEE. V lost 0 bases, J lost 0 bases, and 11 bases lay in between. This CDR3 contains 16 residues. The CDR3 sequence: CASSVGSTSSTDTQYF. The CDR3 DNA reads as TGTGCCAGCAGCGTAGGGTCAACCTCTAGCACAGATACGCAGTATTTT.

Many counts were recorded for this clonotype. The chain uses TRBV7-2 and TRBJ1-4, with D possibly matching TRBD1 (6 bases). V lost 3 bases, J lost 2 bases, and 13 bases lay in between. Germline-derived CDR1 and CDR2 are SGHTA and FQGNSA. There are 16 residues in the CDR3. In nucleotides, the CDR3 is TGTGCCAGCAGCTTGCAAGACAGGCGGACTAATGAAAAACTGTTTTTT. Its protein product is CASSLQDRRTNEKLFF.

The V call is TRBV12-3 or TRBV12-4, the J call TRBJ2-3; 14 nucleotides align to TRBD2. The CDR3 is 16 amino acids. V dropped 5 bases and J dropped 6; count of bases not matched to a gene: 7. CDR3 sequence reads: CASSMTSGGALDTQYF. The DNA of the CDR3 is TGTGCCAGCAGTATGACTAGCGGGGGGGCGCTGGATACGCAGTATTTT.

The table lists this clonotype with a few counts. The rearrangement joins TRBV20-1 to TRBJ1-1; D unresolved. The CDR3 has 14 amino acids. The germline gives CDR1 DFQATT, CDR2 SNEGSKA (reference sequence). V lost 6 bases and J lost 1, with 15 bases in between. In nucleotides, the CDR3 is TGCAGTGCCCTCATAGACACTTCGAACACTGAAGCTTTCTTT. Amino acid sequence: CSALIDTSNTEAFF.

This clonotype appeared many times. The CDR3 spells CASSLRVTGELFF. The CDR3 bases are TGTGCCAGCAGTTTAAGGGTGACCGGGGAGCTGTTTTTT. The chain has TRBV27 and TRBJ2-2; the D is unclear. Germline V gene lookup returns CDR1 MNHEY and CDR2 SMNVEV (reference sequence). Trimming removed 2 bases at V and 5 bases at J, with 6 bases between. The CDR3 is made up of 13 amino acids.

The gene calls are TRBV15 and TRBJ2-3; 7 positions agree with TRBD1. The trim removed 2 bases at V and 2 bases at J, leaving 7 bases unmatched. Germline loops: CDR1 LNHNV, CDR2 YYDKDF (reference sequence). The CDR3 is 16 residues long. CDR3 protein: CATSRYITGDTDTQYF. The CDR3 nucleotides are TGTGCCACCAGCAGATACATCACAGGGGACACAGATACGCAGTATTTT.

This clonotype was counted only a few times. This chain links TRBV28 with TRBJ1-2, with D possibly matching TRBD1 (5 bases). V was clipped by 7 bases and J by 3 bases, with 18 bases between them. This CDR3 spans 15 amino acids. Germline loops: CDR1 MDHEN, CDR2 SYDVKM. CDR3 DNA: TGTGCCAGCAAACCCACCACAGGAAGCCACTATGGCTACACCTTC. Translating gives CASKPTTGSHYGYTF.

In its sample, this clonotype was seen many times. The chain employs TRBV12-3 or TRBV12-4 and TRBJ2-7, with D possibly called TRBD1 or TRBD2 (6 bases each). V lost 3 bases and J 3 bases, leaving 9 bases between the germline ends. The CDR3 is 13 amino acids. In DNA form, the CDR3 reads TGTGCCAGCAGTTTGGGGGGCCTCTACGAGCAGTACTTC. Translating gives CASSLGGLYEQYF.

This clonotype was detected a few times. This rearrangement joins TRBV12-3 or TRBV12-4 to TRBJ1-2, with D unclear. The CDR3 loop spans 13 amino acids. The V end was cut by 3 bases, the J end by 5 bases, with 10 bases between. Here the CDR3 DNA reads TGTGCCAGCAGTTTGTTGTCAGAGTATGGCTACACCTTC. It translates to CASSLLSEYGYTF.

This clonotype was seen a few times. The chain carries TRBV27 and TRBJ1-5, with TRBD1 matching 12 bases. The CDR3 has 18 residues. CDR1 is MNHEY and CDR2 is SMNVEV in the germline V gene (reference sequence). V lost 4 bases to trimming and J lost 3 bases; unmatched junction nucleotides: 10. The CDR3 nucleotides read TGTGCCAGCAGTTCAATACGGGACAGGGGGCTCTCCAATCAGCCCCAGCATTTT. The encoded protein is CASSSIRDRGLSNQPQHF.

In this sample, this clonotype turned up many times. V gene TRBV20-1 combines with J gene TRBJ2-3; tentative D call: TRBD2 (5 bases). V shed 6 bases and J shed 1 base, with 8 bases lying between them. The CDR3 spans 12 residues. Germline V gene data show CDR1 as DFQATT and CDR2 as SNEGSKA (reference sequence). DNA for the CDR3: TGCAGTGCCCCGCGGGGCACAGATACGCAGTATTTT. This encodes CSAPRGTDTQYF.

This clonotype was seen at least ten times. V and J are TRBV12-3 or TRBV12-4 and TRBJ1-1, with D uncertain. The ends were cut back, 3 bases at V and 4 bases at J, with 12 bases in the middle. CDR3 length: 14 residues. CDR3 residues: CASSLARRGTEAFF. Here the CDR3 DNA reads TGTGCCAGCAGTTTGGCCCGCCGAGGCACTGAAGCTTTCTTT.

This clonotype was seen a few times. Here the CDR3 reads CSVARGGAFF. The DNA for the CDR3 is TGCAGCGTTGCGAGGGGAGGGGCTTTCTTT. The chain is built from TRBV29-1 and TRBJ1-1, with D perhaps TRBD1 (5 bases). The germline V gene encodes CDR1 SQVTM and CDR2 ANQGSEA. This CDR3 is built from 10 residues. The V gene lost 4 bases and the J gene lost 11 bases, with 11 bases spanning the gap.

The CDR3 region is CASKKGYTYEQYF. The CDR3 nucleotides are TGTGCCAGCAAAAAAGGGTATACCTACGAGCAGTACTTC. This chain connects TRBV12-3 or TRBV12-4 to TRBJ2-7, with D uncertain. V dropped 7 bases and J dropped 2 bases, with 12 bases sitting between them. The CDR3 runs to 13 residues.

This CDR3 reads CASSGSSYEQYF. The DNA for the CDR3 is TGTGCCAGCAGCGGTAGCTCCTACGAGCAGTACTTC. This chain links TRBV9 with TRBJ2-7; D is unclear. CDR1 and CDR2 from the germline V gene are SGDLS and YYNGEE. Trimming pared 3 bases from V and 0 bases from J, leaving 4 bases between. This CDR3 has 12 residues.

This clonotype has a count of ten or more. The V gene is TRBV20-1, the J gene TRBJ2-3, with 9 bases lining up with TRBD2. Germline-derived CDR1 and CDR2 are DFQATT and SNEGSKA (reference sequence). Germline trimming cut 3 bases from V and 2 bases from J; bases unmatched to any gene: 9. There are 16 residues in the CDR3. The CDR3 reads CSASPLAGLYTDTQYF. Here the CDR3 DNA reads TGCAGTGCTAGCCCCCTAGCGGGGCTATACACAGATACGCAGTATTTT.

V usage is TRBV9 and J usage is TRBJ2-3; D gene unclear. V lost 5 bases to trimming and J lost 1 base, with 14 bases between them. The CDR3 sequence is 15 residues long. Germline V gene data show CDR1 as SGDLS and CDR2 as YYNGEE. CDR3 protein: CASSVLVDGTDTQYF. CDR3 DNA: TGTGCCAGCAGTGTATTAGTTGATGGCACAGATACGCAGTATTTT.

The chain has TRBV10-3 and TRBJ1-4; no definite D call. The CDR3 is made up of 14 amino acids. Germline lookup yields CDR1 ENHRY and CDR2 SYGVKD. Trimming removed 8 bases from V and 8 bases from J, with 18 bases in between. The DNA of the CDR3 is TGTGCCATCCCTCGGGCCAACGGCAAAGAAAAACTGTTTTTT. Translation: CAIPRANGKEKLFF.

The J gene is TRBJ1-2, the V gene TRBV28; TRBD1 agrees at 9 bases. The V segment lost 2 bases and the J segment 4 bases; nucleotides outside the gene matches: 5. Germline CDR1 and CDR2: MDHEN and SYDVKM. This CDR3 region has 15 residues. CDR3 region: CASSLLTGGGYGYTF. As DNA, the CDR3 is TGTGCCAGCAGTTTACTGACAGGGGGAGGCTATGGCTACACCTTC.

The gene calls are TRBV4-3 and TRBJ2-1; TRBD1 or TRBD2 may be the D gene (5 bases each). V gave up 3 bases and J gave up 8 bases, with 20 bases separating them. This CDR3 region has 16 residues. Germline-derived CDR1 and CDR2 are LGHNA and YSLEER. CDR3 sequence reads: CASSHLPDQGDDEQFF. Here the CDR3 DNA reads TGCGCCAGCAGCCACCTTCCGGACCAGGGAGACGATGAGCAGTTCTTC.

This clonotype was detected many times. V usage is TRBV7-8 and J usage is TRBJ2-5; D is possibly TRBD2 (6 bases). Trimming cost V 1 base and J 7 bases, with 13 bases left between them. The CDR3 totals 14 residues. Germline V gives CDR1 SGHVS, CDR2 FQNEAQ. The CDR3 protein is CASSLGGVTATQYF. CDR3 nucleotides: TGTGCCAGCAGCTTAGGCGGGGTAACGGCGACCCAGTACTTC.